These T cell receptor beta chains were read from a single sample in a study of regulatory T cells in long-lasting Graves disease. TCRdb analysed the multiplex PCR reads with MiXCR anew, one entry per CDR3 protein. The table records roughly 410,000 distinct CDR3 sequences, 15% of them present only once. The sample also formed part of further work on T cells in Graves' hyperthyroidism and ophthalmopathy.

This specimen consisted of peripheral blood mononuclear cells (PBMCs), obtained at new diagnosis, from a patient treated with antithyroid drugs. The receptor source for this set is a woman in her thirties or forties with Graves disease. Each CDR3 is given without its conserved first and last residue.

cdr3_length v_call cdr3_aa
12 TRBV7-9 ASSVGQGLTEAF
14 TRBV7-6 ASTQGGARLGETQY
13 TRBV7-6 ASSPSGINTGELF
12 TRBV28 ASSHGGSTYKQY
10 TRBV7-9 ASSLMSHEQY
12 TRBV2 ASREGPFNQPQH
10 TRBV12-3/TRBV12-4 ASSPVYNEQF
13 TRBV20-1 SARVSREDTGELF
11 TRBV20-1 SAAYPQGDEQY
14 TRBV7-8 ASSQAFNRGWNEQF
11 TRBV10-3 AIRIQGADTQY
14 TRBV28 ASSVDLQVPNQPQH
13 TRBV28 ASSRPPPLYTIQY
11 TRBV18 ASVLGAAGELF
13 TRBV15 ATSSSRSGANVLT
14 TRBV7-8 ASSKGLADNTDTQY
16 TRBV20-1 SARDKGRGRPSYNEQF
13 TRBV6-2/TRBV6-3 ASSYLADTYNEQF
12 TRBV27 ASSLQQGTYEQY
11 TRBV18 ATLTGGTDTQY
14 TRBV30 AWSPSTGGFYNEQF
12 TRBV20-1 SANTGTSNVRQF
12 TRBV10-3 AISRDKISYEQY
15 TRBV5-1 ASSLPPGLAGVETQY
12 TRBV6-2/TRBV6-3 ASSEVRKNSPLH
11 TRBV24-1 ATSDPPGETQY
13 TRBV7-2 ASSSMGQGMGEQY
13 TRBV7-6 ASSLGPLYQETQY
11 TRBV28 ASRRDLGTEAF
14 TRBV10-3 AISARGTGQHNEQF
11 TRBV11-2 ACSSSPGNTIY
18 TRBV19 ASSIDLGQGLTVRSDTQY
13 TRBV2 ASSPGLGSYNEQF
12 TRBV28 ASSVTGTSNEQF
13 TRBV20-1 SARGSRDSPETQY
14 TRBV20-1 SARTPPERGTYEQY
14 TRBV10-3 AITDHWDRILREQY
13 TRBV20-1 SAREAGTGLNEQY
10 TRBV19 ASSTNGETQY
16 TRBV7-9 ASSLALASRSSYNEQF
16 TRBV19 ASSTKSPGGTGNYEQY
11 TRBV20-1 SARDLPVGELF
12 TRBV7-9 ASSLGETAFEAF
10 TRBV12-3/TRBV12-4 ASGGAADGYT
13 TRBV27 ASSLLTPNTDTQY